The rows below give T cell receptor beta chains drawn from one sample of a study of regulatory and conventional T cells in RAG deficiency. The table came from immunoSEQ multiplex PCR; TCRdb's copy has only in-frame clones and leaves some out. The sample shows 10,000 to 15,000 clones, 93% of them seen only once. Another study also made use of these data, one on regulatory T cells.

Sequencing used CD4+ effector T cells sorted from blood. The receptors here all came from a human donor in good health. CDR3s include the opening cysteine and the closing phenylalanine or tryptophan. D genes are given only for firm matches. Expanded clones are given a class, and other clones once, few, many or no size at all.

TRBV2	.	TRBJ2-3	.	TGTGCCAGCACCTTGGGGTGGGGCCCAGATACGCAGTATTTT	CASTLGWGPDTQYF
TRBV10-2	TRBD1	TRBJ2-5	.	TGCGCCAGCAGTGAGCACCGGGCAGGGGGCGTAGAGACCCAGTACTTC	CASSEHRAGGVETQYF
TRBV28	.	TRBJ1-5	.	TGTGCCAGCAGTTTAATGTCCAATCAGCCCCAGCATTTT	CASSLMSNQPQHF
TRBV2	.	TRBJ2-3	.	TGTGCCAGCAGTGTTGAGGGGGTTAGCACAGATACGCAGTATTTT	CASSVEGVSTDTQYF
TRBV30	.	TRBJ1-2	.	TGTGCCTCACAACTGACCGACTATGGCTACACCTTC	CASQLTDYGYTF
TRBV30	.	TRBJ1-2	once	TGTGCCTGGAGAGGGGGTGACGCTGGCTACACCTTC	CAWRGGDAGYTF
TRBV30	.	TRBJ2-3	.	TGTGCCTGGAGTGTCAGGCGTCGCACAGATACGCAGTATTTT	CAWSVRRRTDTQYF
TRBV7-9	.	TRBJ2-5	.	TGTGCCAGCAGCCTCGCCGGACTCGCAAAAGAGACCCAGTACTTC	CASSLAGLAKETQYF
TRBV28	.	TRBJ1-6	.	TGTGCCAGCAGTTCAACGATCCCCGCCTCCTATAATTCACCCCTCCACTTT	CASSSTIPASYNSPLHF
TRBV27	TRBD1	TRBJ1-5	.	TGTGCCAGCAGTTTATCGGTGGGAGGGGGCATAGGGCCCCAGCATTTT	CASSLSVGGGIGPQHF
TRBV28	TRBD2	TRBJ2-7	.	TGTGCCAGCTACCGGGCGGGAGAATGGGGGGAGCAGTACTTC	CASYRAGEWGEQYF
TRBV7-3	.	TRBJ2-7	.	TGTGCCAGCAGCATCGGGCCAAGAAATATAGGCGAGCAGTACTTC	CASSIGPRNIGEQYF
TRBV29-1	.	TRBJ2-7	.	TGCAGCGTTCACCGGGGGTCCTACGAGCAGTACTTC	CSVHRGSYEQYF
TRBV7-3	.	TRBJ1-1	.	TGTGCCAGCAGCTCAACGGCGTCGATGAACACTGAAGCTTTCTTT	CASSSTASMNTEAFF
TRBV6-5	TRBD1	TRBJ1-4	.	TGTGCCAGCAGGACAGGGTATGGTGAAAAACTGTTTTTT	CASRTGYGEKLFF
TRBV5-6	.	TRBJ1-3	.	TGTGCCAGCAGCTTGAGGATGCTCAATCCCTCTGGAAACACCATATATTTT	CASSLRMLNPSGNTIYF
TRBV4-1	.	TRBJ2-1	.	TGCGCCAGCAGCCAAGATCATCGTGAGCAGTTCTTC	CASSQDHREQFF
TRBV29-1	TRBD1	TRBJ1-2	.	TGCAGCGTTGCCCAGACAGGGGACTATGGCTACACCTTC	CSVAQTGDYGYTF
TRBV7-9	TRBD1	TRBJ1-2	.	TGTGCCAGCAGCTTATCCCGGACAGGGTATGGCTACACCTTC	CASSLSRTGYGYTF
TRBV10-3	.	TRBJ2-3	.	TGTGCCATCAGTGGCAGCACAGATACGCAGTATTTT	CAISGSTDTQYF
TRBV15	TRBD1	TRBJ1-1	.	TGTGCCACCAGCAGACTCGGACAGGGGACTGAAGCTTTCTTT	CATSRLGQGTEAFF
TRBV6-6	TRBD1	TRBJ2-2	.	TGTGCCAGCAGTACGACAGGGTCGGAGACCGGGGAGCTGTTTTTT	CASSTTGSETGELFF
TRBV7-9	TRBD1	TRBJ1-2	.	TGTGCCGGCCGCGACAGGGTCTATGGCTACACCTTC	CAGRDRVYGYTF
TRBV6-5	TRBD1	TRBJ1-4	.	TGTGCCAGCAGTCAGACAGGGCGAGATGAAAAACTGTTTTTT	CASSQTGRDEKLFF
TRBV15	TRBD1	TRBJ1-1	.	TGTGCCACCAGCAGTAAGGGACAGGGCACTGAAGCTTTCTTC	CATSSKGQGTEAFF
TRBV19	.	TRBJ1-5	.	TGTGCCAGTAGTGCCGGGACGGCCTCACAGCCCCAGCATTTT	CASSAGTASQPQHF